This T cell receptor beta chain came from a study of OX40 agonist ivuxolimab in advanced cancers. Method: immunoSEQ multiplex PCR; TCRdb's copy keeps in-frame clones and lacks some. In the table there are roughly 93,000 clones, 91% of which are singletons. The germline CDR1 and CDR2 sequences are MDHEN and SYDVKM. The CDR3 sequence is 19 residues long. Trimming removed 0 bases at V and 4 bases at J, with 22 bases between. V gene TRBV28 combines with J gene TRBJ1-3, with a tentative D call TRBD1 (5 bases). This sample comprised CD4+ or CD8+ T cells sorted from blood, obtained in a trial of the OX40 agonist ivuxolimab. This sequence originates from an adult with an advanced solid tumor such as melanoma, head and neck, liver or kidney cancer. This CDR3 is CASSLWGQFGGGSGNTIYF. CDR3 DNA: TGTGCCAGCAGTTTATGGGGCCAGTTTGGGGGAGGGTCAGGAAACACCATATATTTT.